This T cell receptor beta chain was recovered during a study of T cell clonality in common variable immunodeficiency. Study-level findings and limits: In common variable immunodeficiency, TCR beta chains reportedly carried fewer deletions and N-nucleotide insertions.

Method: immunoSEQ multiplex PCR; TCRdb's copy keeps in-frame clones and lacks some. This sample comprises fewer than 55,000 clones, none seen once only. With regard to this clone: Its antigen remains unidentified. The read stops 3 residues short of the end of the CDR3; the missing end is completed from the germline J gene.

The V gene end was trimmed by 7 bases and the J gene end by 6 bases; junction bases not matched to a gene: 5. From germline, CDR1 is SNHLY and CDR2 FYNNEI. CDR3 size: 14 residues. The specimen was peripheral blood mononuclear cells. The clonotype originates from a person between 18 and 75 years old in good health. The V and J genes are TRBV2 and TRBJ2-1, with TRBD1 matching 11 bases. CDR3 bases read: TGTGCCAGCACTGGACAGGGGGCAGCCAATGAG. This codes for CASTGQGAANE. The full CDR3 sequence reads CASTGQGAANEQFF. Based on the CDR3 plus reference TRBV2 and TRBJ2-1, the full variable domain is EPEVTQTPSHQVTQMGQEVILRCVPISNHLYFYWYRQILGQKVEFLVSFYNNEISEKSEIFDDQFSVERPDGSNFTLKIRSTKLEDSAMYFCASTGQGAANEQFFGPGTRLTVL.